The clone carrying this T cell receptor delta chain was observed a handful of times. The sample comes from a study of gamma-delta T cells after stem cell transplantation. TCRdb re-called the RT-PCR reads through CATT. The sample records approximately 3,000 delta-chain clones, under 3% being singletons. Per the germline V gene, CDR1 is GEAIGNYY and CDR2 is EKD. This CDR3 has 14 amino acids. J gave up 7 bases and V 6 bases, and 10 bases lay outside the gene matches. Specimen: gamma-delta T cells. This receptor was obtained from a human donor. It is not recorded whose cells these are; they may come from a transplant donor. The chain is built from TRDV2 and TRDJ1; 10 bases fit TRDD3. The DNA for the CDR3 is TGTGCCTGTCTTCTACTGGGGGATCGAGGTAAACTCATCTTT. Translated, it gives CACLLLGDRGKLIF.